This T cell receptor (beta chain) was sequenced during a study of cytomegalovirus exposure and HLA in healthy donors. V was clipped by 5 bases and J by 4 bases; unmatched bases: 13. The length of the CDR3 is 16 residues. CDR1 is WNHNN and CDR2 is SYGVQD in the germline V gene (reference sequence). With 60 Vbeta and 13 Jbeta primers, the PCR was carried out. Sequenced by immunoSEQ multiplex PCR; TCRdb stores in-frame clones only, minus some. The sample has some 140,000 clones; around two thirds are singletons. This clonotype was sampled from a woman aged 40 to 50 in good health and CMV-seronegative. The sample was PBMCs. The V call is TRBV10-1, the J call TRBJ2-7, with 8 bases matching TRBD1. CDR3 nucleotides: TGCGCCAGCAGTCCGGACAGGGAAGACCTTGTATACGAGCAGTACTTC. Translated: CASSPDREDLVYEQYF.